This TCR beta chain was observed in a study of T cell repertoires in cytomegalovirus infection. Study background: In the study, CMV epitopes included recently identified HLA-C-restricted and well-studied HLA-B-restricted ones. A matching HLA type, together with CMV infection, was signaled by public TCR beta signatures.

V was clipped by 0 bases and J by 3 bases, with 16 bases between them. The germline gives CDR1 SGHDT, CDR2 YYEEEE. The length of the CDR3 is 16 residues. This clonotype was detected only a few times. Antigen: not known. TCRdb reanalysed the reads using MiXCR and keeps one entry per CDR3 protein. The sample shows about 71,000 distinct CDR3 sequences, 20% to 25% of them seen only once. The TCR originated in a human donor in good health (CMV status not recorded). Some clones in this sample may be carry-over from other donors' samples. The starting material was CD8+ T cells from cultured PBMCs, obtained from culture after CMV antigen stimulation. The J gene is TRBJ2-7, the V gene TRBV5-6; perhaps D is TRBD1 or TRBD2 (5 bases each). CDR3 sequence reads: CASSLAGAGALYEQYF. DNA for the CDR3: TGTGCCAGCAGCTTGGCCGGGGCAGGAGCGCTCTACGAGCAGTACTTC.